This T cell receptor (beta chain) was sequenced for a study of regulatory T cells in long-lasting Graves disease. V was trimmed by 3 bases and J by 3 bases, leaving 11 bases between them. The CDR3 is 14 amino acids. Germline V lookup: CDR1 KGHSH, CDR2 LQKENI. Time point defined: newly diagnosed GD, antithyroid drugs for less than 3 months. Scientists built the TCR library using RNA that was extracted from PBMCs. This clonotype was found many times. Combining iRepertoire HTBI primers with Arm-PCR of CDR3 regions, the authors built TCR beta libraries. TCRdb reprocessed the multiplex PCR reads with MiXCR, giving one entry per CDR3 protein. The sample lists 400,000 to 500,000 distinct CDR3 sequences; 15% were seen once. Another study also made use of these data, one on T cells in Graves' hyperthyroidism and ophthalmopathy.

The sequence came from a woman aged 25 to 45 with Graves disease. The starting material was peripheral blood mononuclear cells (PBMCs), obtained at new diagnosis, from a patient treated with antithyroid drugs. The chain combines TRBV18 with TRBJ1-1; TRBD1 is a possible D gene (5 bases). This CDR3 is CASSPPPRDTEAFF. The CDR3 nucleotides are TGTGCCAGCTCACCCCCTCCCAGGGACACTGAAGCTTTCTTT.